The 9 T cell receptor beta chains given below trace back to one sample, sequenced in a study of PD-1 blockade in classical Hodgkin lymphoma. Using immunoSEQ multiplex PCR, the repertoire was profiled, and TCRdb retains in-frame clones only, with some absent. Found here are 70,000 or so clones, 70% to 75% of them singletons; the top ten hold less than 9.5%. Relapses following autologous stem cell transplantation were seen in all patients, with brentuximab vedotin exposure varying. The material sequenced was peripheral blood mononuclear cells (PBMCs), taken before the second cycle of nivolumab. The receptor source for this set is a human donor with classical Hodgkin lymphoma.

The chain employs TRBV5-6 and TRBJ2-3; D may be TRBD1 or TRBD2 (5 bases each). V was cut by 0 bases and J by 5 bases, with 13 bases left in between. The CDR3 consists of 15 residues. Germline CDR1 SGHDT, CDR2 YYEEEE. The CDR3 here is CASSLVGRVVDTQYF. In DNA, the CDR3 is TGTGCCAGCAGCTTGGTGGGACGGGTTGTAGATACGCAGTATTTT.

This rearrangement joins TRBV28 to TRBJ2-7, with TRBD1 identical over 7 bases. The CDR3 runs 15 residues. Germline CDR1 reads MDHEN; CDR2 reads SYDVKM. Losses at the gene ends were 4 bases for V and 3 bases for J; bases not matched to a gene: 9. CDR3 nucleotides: TGTGCCAGCAGTTCCACCGGGACAGCCCACTACGAGCAGTACTTC. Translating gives CASSSTGTAHYEQYF. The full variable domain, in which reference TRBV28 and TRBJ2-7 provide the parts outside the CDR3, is DVKVTQSSRYLVKRTGEKVFLECVQDMDHENMFWYRQDPGLGLRLIYFSYDVKMKEKGDIPEGYSVSREKKERFSLILESASTNQTSMYLCASSSTGTAHYEQYFGPGTRLTVT.

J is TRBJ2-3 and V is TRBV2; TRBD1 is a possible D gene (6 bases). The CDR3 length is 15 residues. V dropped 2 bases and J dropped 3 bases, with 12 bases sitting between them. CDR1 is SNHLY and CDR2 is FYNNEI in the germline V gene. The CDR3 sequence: CASSELGQGTDTQYF. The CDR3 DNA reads TGTGCCAGCAGTGAATTGGGTCAGGGGACAGATACGCAGTATTTT.

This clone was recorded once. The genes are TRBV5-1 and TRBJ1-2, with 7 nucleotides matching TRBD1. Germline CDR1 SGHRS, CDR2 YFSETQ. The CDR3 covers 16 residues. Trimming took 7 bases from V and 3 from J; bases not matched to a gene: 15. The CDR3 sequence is CASGPWEGARDYGYTF. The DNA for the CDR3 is TGCGCCAGCGGCCCATGGGAGGGGGCGCGGGACTATGGCTACACCTTC.

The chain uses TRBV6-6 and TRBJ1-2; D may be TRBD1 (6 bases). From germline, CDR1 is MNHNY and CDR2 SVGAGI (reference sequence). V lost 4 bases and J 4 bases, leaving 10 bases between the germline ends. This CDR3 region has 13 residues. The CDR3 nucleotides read TGTGCCAGCAGTTCCCGCAGGGGCTATGGCTACACCTTC. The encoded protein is CASSSRRGYGYTF.

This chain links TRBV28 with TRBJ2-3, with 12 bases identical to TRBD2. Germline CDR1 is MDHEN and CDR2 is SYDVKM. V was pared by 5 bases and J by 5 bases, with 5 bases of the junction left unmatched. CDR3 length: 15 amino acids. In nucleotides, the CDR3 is TGTGCCAGCAGTCCTCTAGCGGGGGGGCAAGATACGCAGTATTTT. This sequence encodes CASSPLAGGQDTQYF.

The CDR3 loop reads CASSRGSDGTEAFF. The CDR3 region has the DNA TGCGCCAGCAGTCGGGGTTCAGATGGGACTGAAGCTTTCTTT. This sequence joins TRBV10-2 and TRBJ1-1; unclear D gene. The V and J ends lost 5 bases and 5 bases respectively, with 15 bases between them. Germline V lookup: CDR1 WSHSY, CDR2 SAAADI. The CDR3 length is 14 residues.

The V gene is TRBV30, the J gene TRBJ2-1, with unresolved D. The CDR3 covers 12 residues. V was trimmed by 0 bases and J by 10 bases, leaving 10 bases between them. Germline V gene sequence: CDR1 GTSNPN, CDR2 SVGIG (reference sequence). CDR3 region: CAWSVTAIEQFF. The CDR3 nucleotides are TGTGCCTGGAGTGTAACGGCTATAGAGCAGTTCTTC.

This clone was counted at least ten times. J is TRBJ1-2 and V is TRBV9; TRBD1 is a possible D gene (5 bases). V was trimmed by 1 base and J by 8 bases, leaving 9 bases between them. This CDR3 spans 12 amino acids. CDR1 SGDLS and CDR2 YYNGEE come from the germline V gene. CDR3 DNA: TGTGCCAGCAGCGTACAGGGACGAGGCTACACCTTC. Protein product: CASSVQGRGYTF.